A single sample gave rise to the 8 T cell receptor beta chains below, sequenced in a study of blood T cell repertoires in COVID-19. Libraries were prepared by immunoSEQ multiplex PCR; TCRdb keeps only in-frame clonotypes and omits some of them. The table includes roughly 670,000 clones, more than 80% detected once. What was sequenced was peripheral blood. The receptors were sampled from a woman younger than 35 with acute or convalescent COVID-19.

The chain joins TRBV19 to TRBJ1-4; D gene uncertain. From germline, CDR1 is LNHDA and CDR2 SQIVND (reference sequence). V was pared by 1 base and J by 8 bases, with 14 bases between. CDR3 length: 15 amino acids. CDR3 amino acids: CASSIGRGLDEKLFF. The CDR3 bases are TGTGCCAGTAGTATAGGACGGGGATTGGACGAAAAACTGTTTTTT.

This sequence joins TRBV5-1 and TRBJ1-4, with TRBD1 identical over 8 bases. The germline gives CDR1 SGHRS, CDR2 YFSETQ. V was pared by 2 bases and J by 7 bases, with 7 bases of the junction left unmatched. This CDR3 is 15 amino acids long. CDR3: CASSFTDRVGEKLFF. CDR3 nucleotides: TGCGCCAGCAGCTTCACGGACAGGGTGGGTGAAAAACTGTTTTTT.

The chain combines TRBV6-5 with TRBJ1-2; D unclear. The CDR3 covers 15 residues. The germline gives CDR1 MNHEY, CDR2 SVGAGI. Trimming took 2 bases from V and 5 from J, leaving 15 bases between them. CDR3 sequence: CASSYAARSWYGYTF. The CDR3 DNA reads TGTGCCAGCAGTTACGCCGCCAGGTCCTGGTATGGCTACACCTTC.

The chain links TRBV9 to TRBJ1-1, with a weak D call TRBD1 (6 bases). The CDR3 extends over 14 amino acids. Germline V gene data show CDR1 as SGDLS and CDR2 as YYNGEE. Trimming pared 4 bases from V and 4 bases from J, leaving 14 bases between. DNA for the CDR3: TGTGCCAGCAGCTTGACAGGAATGGGCACTGAAGCTTTCTTT. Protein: CASSLTGMGTEAFF.

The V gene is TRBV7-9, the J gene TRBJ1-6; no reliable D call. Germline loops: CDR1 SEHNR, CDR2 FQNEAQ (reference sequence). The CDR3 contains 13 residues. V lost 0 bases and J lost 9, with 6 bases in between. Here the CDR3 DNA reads TGTGCCAGCAGCTTAGCGCTAGGTTCACCCCTCCACTTT. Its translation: CASSLALGSPLHF.

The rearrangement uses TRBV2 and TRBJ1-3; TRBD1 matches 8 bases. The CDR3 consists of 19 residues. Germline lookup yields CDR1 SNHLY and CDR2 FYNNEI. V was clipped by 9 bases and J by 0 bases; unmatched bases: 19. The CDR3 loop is CASSRSQGATSNSGNTIYF. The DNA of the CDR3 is TGTGCCAGTTCCCGCAGCCAGGGGGCAACCTCAAACTCTGGAAACACCATATATTTT.

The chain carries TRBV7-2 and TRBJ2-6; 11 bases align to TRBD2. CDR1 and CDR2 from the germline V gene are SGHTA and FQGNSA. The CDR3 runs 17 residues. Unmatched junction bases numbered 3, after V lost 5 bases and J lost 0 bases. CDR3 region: CASSPSGGNSGANVLTF. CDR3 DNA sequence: TGTGCCAGCAGCCCTAGCGGGGGGAACTCTGGGGCCAACGTCCTGACTTTC.

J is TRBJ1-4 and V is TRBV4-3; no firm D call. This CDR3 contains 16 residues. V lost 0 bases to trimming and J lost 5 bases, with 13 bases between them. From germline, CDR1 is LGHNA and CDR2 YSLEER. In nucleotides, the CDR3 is TGCGCCAGCAGCCAAGAGCTCGCACAGCTCAATGAAAAACTGTTTTTT. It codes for CASSQELAQLNEKLFF.